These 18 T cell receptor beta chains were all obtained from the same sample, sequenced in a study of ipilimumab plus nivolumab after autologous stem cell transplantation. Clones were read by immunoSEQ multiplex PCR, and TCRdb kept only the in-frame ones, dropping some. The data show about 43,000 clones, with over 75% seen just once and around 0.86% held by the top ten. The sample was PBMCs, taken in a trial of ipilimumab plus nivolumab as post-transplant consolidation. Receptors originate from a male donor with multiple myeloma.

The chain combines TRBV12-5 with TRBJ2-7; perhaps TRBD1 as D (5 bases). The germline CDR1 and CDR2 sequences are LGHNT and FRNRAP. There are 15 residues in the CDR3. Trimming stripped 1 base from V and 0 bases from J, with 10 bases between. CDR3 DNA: TGTGCTAGTGGTTTGGGGACACGGGCCTCCTACGAGCAGTACTTC. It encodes CASGLGTRASYEQYF.

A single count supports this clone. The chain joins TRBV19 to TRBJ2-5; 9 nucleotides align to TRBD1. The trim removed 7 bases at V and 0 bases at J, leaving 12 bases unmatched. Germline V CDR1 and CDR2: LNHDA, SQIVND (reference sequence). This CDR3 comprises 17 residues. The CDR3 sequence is CASKTGGGSGHQETQYF. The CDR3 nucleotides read TGTGCCAGTAAGACAGGGGGGGGTAGCGGTCACCAAGAGACCCAGTACTTC.

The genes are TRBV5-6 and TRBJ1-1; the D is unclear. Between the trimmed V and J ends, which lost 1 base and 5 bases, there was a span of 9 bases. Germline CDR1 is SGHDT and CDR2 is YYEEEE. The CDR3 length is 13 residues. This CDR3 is CASSLNEGTEAFF. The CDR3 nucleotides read TGTGCCAGCAGCTTGAACGAAGGAACTGAAGCTTTCTTT.

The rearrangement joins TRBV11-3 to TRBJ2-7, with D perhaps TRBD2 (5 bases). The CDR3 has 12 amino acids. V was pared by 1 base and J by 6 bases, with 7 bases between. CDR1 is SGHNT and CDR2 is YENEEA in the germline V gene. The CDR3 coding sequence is TGTGCCAGCAGCTTAGCAAGCGGCGAGCAGTACTTC. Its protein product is CASSLASGEQYF.

The CDR3 here is CASSIDGGRTGELFF. The CDR3, as DNA: TGTGCCAGTAGTATAGATGGAGGGCGCACCGGGGAGCTGTTTTTT. The rearrangement joins TRBV19 to TRBJ2-2, with a weak D call TRBD2 (6 bases). Germline CDR1 and CDR2: LNHDA and SQIVND (reference sequence). This CDR3 spans 15 amino acids. Trimming pared 0 bases from V and 4 bases from J, leaving 9 bases between.

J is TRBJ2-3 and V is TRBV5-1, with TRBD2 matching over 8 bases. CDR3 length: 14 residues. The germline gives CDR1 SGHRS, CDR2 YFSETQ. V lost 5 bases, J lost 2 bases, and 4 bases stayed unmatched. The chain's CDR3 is CASRLAEFTDTQYF. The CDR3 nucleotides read TGCGCCAGCAGACTAGCGGAGTTCACAGATACGCAGTATTTT.

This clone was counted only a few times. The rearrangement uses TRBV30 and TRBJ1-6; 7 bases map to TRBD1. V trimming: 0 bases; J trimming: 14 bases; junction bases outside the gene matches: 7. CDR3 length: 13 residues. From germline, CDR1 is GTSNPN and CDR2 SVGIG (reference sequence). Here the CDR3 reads CAWSVQGSTALHF. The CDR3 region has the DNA TGTGCCTGGAGTGTACAGGGGAGTACAGCCCTCCACTTT. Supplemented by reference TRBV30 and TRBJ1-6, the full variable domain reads SQTIHQWPATLVQPVGSPLSLECTVEGTSNPNLYWYRQAAGRGLQLLFYSVGIGQISSEVPQNLSASRPQDRQFILSSKKLLLSDSGFYLCAWSVQGSTALHFGNGTRLTVT.

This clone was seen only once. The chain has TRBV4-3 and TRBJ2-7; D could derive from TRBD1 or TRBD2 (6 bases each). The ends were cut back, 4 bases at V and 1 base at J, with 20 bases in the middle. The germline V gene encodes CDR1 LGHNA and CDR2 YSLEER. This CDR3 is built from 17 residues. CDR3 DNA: TGCGCCAGCAGCCCCCACGGGGGCGACGCTCGATCCTACGAGCAGTACTTC. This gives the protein CASSPHGGDARSYEQYF.

The DNA for the CDR3 is TGTGCCAGCAGCCCGCAGGGTAGGGCCGGAAACACCATATATTTT. Protein sequence: CASSPQGRAGNTIYF. The chain recombines TRBV6-1 with TRBJ1-3; weak D call: TRBD1 (5 bases). The CDR3 length is 15 residues. CDR1 MNHNS and CDR2 SASEGT come from the germline V gene. Trimming pared 6 bases from V and 4 bases from J, leaving 16 bases between.

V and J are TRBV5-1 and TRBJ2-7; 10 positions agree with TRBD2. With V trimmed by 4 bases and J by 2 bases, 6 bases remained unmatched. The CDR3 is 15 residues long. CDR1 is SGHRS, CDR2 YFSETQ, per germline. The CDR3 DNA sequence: TGCGCCAGCAGCGCAGCGGGACTAGCGACCTACGAGCAGTACTTC. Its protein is CASSAAGLATYEQYF.

The DNA of the CDR3 is TGTGCCAGCAGCTTCGGGGATCACACTGAAGCTTTCTTT. This gives the protein CASSFGDHTEAFF. This sequence joins TRBV7-9 and TRBJ1-1; D gene uncertain. Trimming took 3 bases from V and 3 from J, leaving 8 bases between them. The germline gives CDR1 SEHNR, CDR2 FQNEAQ (reference sequence). The CDR3 length is 13 residues.

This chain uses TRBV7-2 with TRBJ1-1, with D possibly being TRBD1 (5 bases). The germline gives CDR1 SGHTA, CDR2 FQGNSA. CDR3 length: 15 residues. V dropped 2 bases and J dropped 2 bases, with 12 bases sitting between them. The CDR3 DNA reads TGTGCCAGCAGCTTACGGGCACAGGCTAACACTGAAGCTTTCTTT. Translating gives CASSLRAQANTEAFF. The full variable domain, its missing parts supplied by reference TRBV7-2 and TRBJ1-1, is GAGVSQSPSNKVTEKGKDVELRCDPISGHTALYWYRQSLGQGLEFLIYFQGNSAPDKSGLPSDRFSAERTGGSVSTLTIQRTQQEDSAVYLCASSLRAQANTEAFFGQGTRLTVV.

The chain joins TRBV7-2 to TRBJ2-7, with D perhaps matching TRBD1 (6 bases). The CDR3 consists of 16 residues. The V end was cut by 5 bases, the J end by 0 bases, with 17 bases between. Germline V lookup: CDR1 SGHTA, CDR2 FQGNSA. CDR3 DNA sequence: TGTGCCAGCAGCCCACGTCGGCAGGGGAGCTCCTACGAGCAGTACTTC. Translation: CASSPRRQGSSYEQYF.

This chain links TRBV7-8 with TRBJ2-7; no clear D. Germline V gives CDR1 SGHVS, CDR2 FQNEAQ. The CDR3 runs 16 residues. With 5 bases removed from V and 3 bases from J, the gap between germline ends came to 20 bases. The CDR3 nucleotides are TGTGCCAGCAGCCCCCCTGGTAGGCTCCCTCGCTACGAGCAGTACTTC. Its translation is CASSPPGRLPRYEQYF.

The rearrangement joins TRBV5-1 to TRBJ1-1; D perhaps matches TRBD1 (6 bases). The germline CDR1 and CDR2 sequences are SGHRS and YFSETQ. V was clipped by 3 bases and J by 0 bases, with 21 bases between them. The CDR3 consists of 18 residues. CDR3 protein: CASSSPYFAGTLNTEAFF. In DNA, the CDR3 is TGCGCCAGCAGCTCACCATACTTCGCAGGGACATTGAACACTGAAGCTTTCTTT.

The CDR3 DNA is TGTGCCAGCAGTCTTAGCCTGGGACAGACCCTTTCACCCCTCCACTTT. It yields the protein CASSLSLGQTLSPLHF. The rearrangement joins TRBV2 to TRBJ1-6, with 7 bases lining up with TRBD1. This CDR3 spans 16 amino acids. Germline V gene sequence: CDR1 SNHLY, CDR2 FYNNEI. The trim removed 5 bases at V and 9 bases at J, leaving 13 bases unmatched.

DNA for the CDR3: TGTGCCAGCGGCCAGGGGGAGACCCAGTACTTC. Protein product: CASGQGETQYF. The J gene is TRBJ2-5, the V gene TRBV2; tentative D call: TRBD1 (6 bases). Germline V gene data show CDR1 as SNHLY and CDR2 as FYNNEI. The CDR3 covers 11 residues. Trimming cost V 8 bases and J 5 bases, with 9 bases left between them.

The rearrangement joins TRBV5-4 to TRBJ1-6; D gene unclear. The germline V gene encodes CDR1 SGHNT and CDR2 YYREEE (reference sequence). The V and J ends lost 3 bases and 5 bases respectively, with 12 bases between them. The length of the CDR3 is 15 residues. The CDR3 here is CASSSQDGNNSPLHF. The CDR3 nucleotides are TGTGCCAGCAGCTCCCAGGACGGAAATAATTCACCCCTCCACTTT.